Presented here are 20 T cell receptor beta chains from one specimen sequenced in a study of cytomegalovirus exposure and HLA in healthy donors (dated by TCRdb to 2016 to 2017). Library generation was performed with the immunoSEQ multiplex PCR assay. A mixture of 60 forward primers for TCR Vbeta segments and 13 reverse primers for TCR Jbeta segments was used in the multiplex PCR. The table was pulled from immuneACCESS by TCRdb, which kept in-frame rearrangements only. Such tables lose some clones; where checked, under half of the loss comes from unresolved V genes, and the rest has no known cause. The sample includes a few hundred thousand clones, with nearly 95% observed a single time. The biggest ten clones account for about 1.7% of the sample. Sequencing used PBMCs. Every receptor here comes from a girl aged 2 to 10 in good health and CMV-seronegative.

V and J are TRBV5-8 and TRBJ1-5; a possible D gene is TRBD1 (6 bases). V lost 4 bases, J lost 0 bases, and 11 bases lay in between. Germline CDR1 and CDR2: SGHTS and YDEGEE. The CDR3 sequence is 15 residues long. This CDR3 reads CASSDGQYSNQPQHF. The CDR3 coding sequence is TGTGCCAGCAGCGACGGACAGTATAGCAATCAGCCCCAGCATTTT.

The sample holds one count of this clone. V usage is TRBV10-3 and J usage is TRBJ1-6, with D perhaps TRBD1 (6 bases). In germline, CDR1 is ENHRY, CDR2 SYGVKD. V lost 5 bases to trimming and J lost 9 bases, with 8 bases between them. This CDR3 comprises 12 residues. CDR3 protein: CAISQGFSPLHF. The CDR3 region has the DNA TGTGCCATCAGTCAGGGGTTTTCACCCCTCCACTTT.

The chain uses TRBV6-5 and TRBJ2-7, with D perhaps TRBD2 (7 bases). CDR3 size: 14 residues. Trimming shortened V by 6 bases and J by 7 bases, and 19 bases separated the two germline ends. Per germline, CDR1 MNHEY and CDR2 SVGAGI. CDR3 nucleotide sequence: TGTGCCAGCAGCCTGAGGGGGGGGGTGAGGGAGCAGTACTTC. This codes for CASSLRGGVREQYF.

In DNA, the CDR3 is TGTGCCAGCAGCTTCATCGCGCGGTCATCAGATACGCAGTATTTT. Translating it yields CASSFIARSSDTQYF. The V call is TRBV5-4, the J call TRBJ2-3; D uncertain. The CDR3 is made up of 15 amino acids. Trimming pared 2 bases from V and 4 bases from J, leaving 14 bases between. The germline CDR1 and CDR2 sequences are SGHNT and YYREEE (reference sequence).

This clone was picked up a small number of times. V usage is TRBV18 and J usage is TRBJ2-1; 9 nucleotides agree with TRBD1. The J segment lost 3 bases and the V segment lost 2 bases, leaving 5 bases of the junction unmatched. From germline, CDR1 is KGHSH and CDR2 LQKENI. The CDR3 extends over 16 amino acids. CDR3 DNA sequence: TGTGCCAGCTCACCAGCCGGGACAGGGATCTACAATGAGCAGTTCTTC. Protein: CASSPAGTGIYNEQFF.

The chain carries TRBV29-1 and TRBJ2-7; 8 bases align to TRBD1. Germline V lookup: CDR1 SQVTM, CDR2 ANQGSEA. The V segment lost 1 base and the J segment 7 bases; nucleotides outside the gene matches: 9. The CDR3 consists of 14 residues. CDR3 bases: TGCAGCGTTGAAGGTGACAGGGGCGCTGGGGAGCAGTACTTC. The encoded protein is CSVEGDRGAGEQYF.

This chain joins TRBV14 and TRBJ2-2; 9 positions match TRBD2. The J segment lost 4 bases and the V segment lost 8 bases, leaving 8 bases of the junction unmatched. The CDR3 extends over 15 amino acids. CDR1 is SGHDN and CDR2 is FVKESK in the germline V gene. CDR3 DNA: TGTGCCAGCTCCCACGCGGGGGGGATCACCGGGGAGCTGTTTTTT. This sequence encodes CASSHAGGITGELFF.

This clone has just a few counts. This sequence joins TRBV6-5 and TRBJ1-2; D perhaps matches TRBD1 (5 bases). The CDR3 runs to 12 residues. Trimming shortened V by 4 bases and J by 5 bases, and 8 bases separated the two germline ends. Per germline, CDR1 MNHEY and CDR2 SVGAGI. The CDR3 loop reads CASSSRAYGYTF. The DNA for the CDR3 is TGTGCCAGCAGTTCCAGGGCATATGGCTACACCTTC.

The chain combines TRBV6-1 with TRBJ1-2; 7 bases fit TRBD1. V lost 2 bases and J lost 6; bases outside the gene matches: 3. The CDR3 contains 13 residues. Germline assignment: CDR1 MNHNS and CDR2 SASEGT. The CDR3 is CASSERTGDGYTF. The CDR3 bases are TGTGCCAGCAGTGAAAGGACAGGCGATGGCTACACCTTC.

The chain links TRBV5-1 to TRBJ2-7; 9 bases align to TRBD2. V dropped 0 bases and J dropped 2; count of bases not matched to a gene: 9. CDR3 length equals 17 residues. Germline loops: CDR1 SGHRS, CDR2 YFSETQ. CDR3 bases: TGCGCCAGCAGCTTGGGAACTGGCGGGGGGGGAACCTACGAGCAGTACTTC. Protein: CASSLGTGGGGTYEQYF. The full variable domain, with the rest looked up from reference TRBV5-1 and TRBJ2-7, is KAGVTQTPRYLIKTRGQQVTLSCSPISGHRSVSWYQQTPGQGLQFLFEYFSETQRNKGNFPGRFSGRQFSNSRSEMNVSTLELGDSALYLCASSLGTGGGGTYEQYFGPGTRLTVT.

V and J are TRBV7-7 and TRBJ2-7, with TRBD2 matching over 8 bases. The CDR3 has 15 amino acids. The V gene's germline CDR1 is SSHAT and CDR2 FNYEAQ (reference sequence). J was trimmed by 1 base and V by 0 bases; bases with no gene match: 2. The CDR3 coding sequence is TGTGCCAGCAGCTTAGCCGGGGGGGGGTCCTACGAGCAGTACTTC. Translating gives CASSLAGGGSYEQYF.

This chain joins TRBV5-1 and TRBJ2-5, with a possible D match to TRBD2 (5 bases). Germline V CDR1 and CDR2: SGHRS, YFSETQ. V was pared by 4 bases and J by 2 bases, with 12 bases between. The CDR3 consists of 14 residues. As DNA, the CDR3 is TGCGCCAGCAGCGAGGACTCGACACAAGAGACCCAGTACTTC. It encodes CASSEDSTQETQYF.

This sequence joins TRBV7-2 and TRBJ2-5; possible D gene TRBD2, 5 bases. V lost 4 bases and J lost 2, with 14 bases in between. The CDR3 loop spans 15 amino acids. Per germline, CDR1 SGHTA and CDR2 FQGNSA. In DNA, the CDR3 is TGTGCCAGCAGCTCTCTGGGAGCTCTACAAGAGACCCAGTACTTC. Translated: CASSSLGALQETQYF. Full variable domain (missing parts from reference TRBV7-2 and TRBJ2-5): GAGVSQSPSNKVTEKGKDVELRCDPISGHTALYWYRQSLGQGLEFLIYFQGNSAPDKSGLPSDRFSAERTGGSVSTLTIQRTQQEDSAVYLCASSSLGALQETQYFGPGTRLLVL.

A single count supports this clone. Distinct nucleotide sequences in the sample also encode this CDR3. The chain uses TRBV2 and TRBJ2-1; 11 bases are shared with TRBD2. The CDR3 runs 16 residues. CDR1 SNHLY and CDR2 FYNNEI come from the germline V gene. Trimming at V came to 3 bases and at J to 2 bases, leaving 3 bases not matched to a gene. The CDR3 spells CASSELAGGPYNEQFF. CDR3 sequence (DNA): TGTGCCAGCAGTGAGTTAGCGGGAGGGCCCTACAATGAGCAGTTCTTC.

For this clone: A junction boundary mismatches the germline segment, possibly from a read error. V gene TRBV7-9 combines with J gene TRBJ2-7, with 9 bases fitting TRBD1. Germline assignment: CDR1 SEHNR and CDR2 FQNEAQ (reference sequence). This CDR3 spans 15 amino acids. The CDR3 DNA reads TGTTCCAGCAGCCTTTATACAGGGGGCACCTACGAGCAGTACTTC. Translation gives CSSSLYTGGTYEQYF.

The V call is TRBV15, the J call TRBJ1-1; a possible D gene is TRBD1 (6 bases). V shed 1 base and J shed 4 bases, with 22 bases lying between them. CDR3 length: 18 residues. Germline CDR1 LNHNV, CDR2 YYDKDF (reference sequence). Here the CDR3 DNA reads TGTGCCACCAGCAGAGGAAGTTTTGAAGGGGGACGTGCCACTGAAGCTTTCTTT. Its translation: CATSRGSFEGGRATEAFF.

This clone came up once. CDR3 bases: TGTGCCAGCAGTTACTCGTCAGGGAACAATGAGCAGTTCTTC. It specifies CASSYSSGNNEQFF. The chain recombines TRBV6-6 with TRBJ2-1, with D possibly TRBD1 on 5 matching bases. Germline loops: CDR1 MNHNY, CDR2 SVGAGI (reference sequence). The V and J ends lost 0 bases and 5 bases respectively, with 8 bases between them. The CDR3 length is 14 residues.

The J gene is TRBJ1-1, the V gene TRBV10-2, with D hard to call. The V end was cut by 6 bases, the J end by 0 bases, with 8 bases between. Germline CDR1 and CDR2: WSHSY and SAAADI. CDR3 length equals 13 residues. For the CDR3, the DNA is TGCGCCAGCAGCGTGAACATGAACACTGAAGCTTTCTTT. It encodes CASSVNMNTEAFF.

The chain has TRBV19 and TRBJ1-3, with a weak D call TRBD1 (5 bases). Trimming cost V 7 bases and J 0 bases, with 13 bases left between them. CDR1 is LNHDA, CDR2 SQIVND, per germline (reference sequence). CDR3 length: 15 amino acids. The CDR3 here is CASTPSDSSGNTIYF. The CDR3 nucleotides are TGTGCCAGTACTCCCTCAGACAGCTCTGGAAACACCATATATTTT.

The count of this clone is one. This chain uses TRBV2 with TRBJ1-6; D gene ambiguous. Germline loops: CDR1 SNHLY, CDR2 FYNNEI. This CDR3 has 14 amino acids. V shed 7 bases and J shed 2 bases, with 9 bases lying between them. The CDR3 nucleotides read TGTGCCAGCACCCTCCTAACCTATAATTCACCCCTCCACTTT. Translation gives CASTLLTYNSPLHF.